This TCR beta chain stems from a study of blood T cell repertoires in COVID-19. Across the whole study: From the United States, Italy and Spain came samples of acute and convalescent COVID-19.

As originally analysed: Amplified reference gene primers provided the basis for estimating nucleated cell counts. Repertoires were generated with immunoSEQ multiplex PCR, while TCRdb's copy carries only in-frame clones and drops some. V and J calls plus clone size are reproduced from that table; the DNA served to infer D and trimming. Of 250,000 to 350,000 clones listed, 88% were seen once; the top ten hold approximately 4%. The CDR3 is made up of 13 amino acids. Trimming cost V 3 bases and J 6 bases; bases outside gene matches: 4. The receptor was isolated from a woman aged 45-65 years with active or convalescent COVID-19. The sample comprised peripheral blood. V usage is TRBV12-3 or TRBV12-4 and J usage is TRBJ2-7; TRBD2 aligns across 8 bases. CDR3 sequence: CASSFGLAGEQYF. CDR3 nucleotide sequence: TGTGCCAGCAGTTTTGGGCTAGCGGGCGAGCAGTACTTC.